One and the same sample provided the 22 T cell receptor delta chains below, sequenced in a study of gamma-delta chains in newborns, infants, children (dated by TCRdb to the late 2010s). TCRdb shows the sequencer as Illumina MiSeq. TCRdb reran clone calling on the public reads with CATT; rows sharing one DNA sequence were then combined. For this sample there are more than 3,500 delta-chain clones; approximately 2% appear just once. Clones ranked in the top ten supply about 9.3% of the sample. The sequenced sample consisted of blood. The source is a child who was a newborn, infant or young child, either healthy, febrile or measles-vaccinated (not recorded which).

This clone was detected a few times. It differs at one base from a far larger clone, so likely a read error. Within the sample, other DNA sequences also encode this same CDR3. The CDR3: CACDTGGYTDKLIF. Here the CDR3 DNA reads TGTGCCTGCGACACTGGGGGATACACCGATAAACTCATCTTT. This chain connects TRDV2 to TRDJ1; 10 bases agree with TRDD3. There are 14 residues in the CDR3. Germline loops: CDR1 GEAIGNYY, CDR2 EKD.

The rearrangement joins TRDV1 to TRDJ1; 9 nucleotides agree with TRDD3. This CDR3 has 21 amino acids. The trim removed 4 bases at V and 1 base at J, leaving 22 bases unmatched. Germline CDR1 and CDR2: TSWWSYY and QGS. The CDR3 DNA is TGTGCTCTTGGGGCTCTTCGGACCCCGCGACCGGGGGATACCGCCACCGATAAACTCATCTTT. Translated: CALGALRTPRPGDTATDKLIF.

This clone came up a few times. This sequence joins TRDV2 and TRDJ3; TRDD3 aligns across 12 bases. The CDR3 runs to 20 residues. Trimming took 3 bases from V and 0 from J; bases not matched to a gene: 8. Per the germline V gene, CDR1 is GEAIGNYY and CDR2 is EKD. Written as DNA, the CDR3 is TGTGCCTGTGACCCCGTACTGGGGGATACTAGCTCCTGGGACACCCGACAGATGTTTTTC. This translates into CACDPVLGDTSSWDTRQMFF.

This clone turned up a few times. This chain links TRDV1 with TRDJ1; TRDD3 matches at 13 bases. The V gene end was trimmed by 1 base and the J gene end by 2 bases; junction bases not matched to a gene: 13. CDR1 and CDR2 (germline): TSWWSYY, QGS. The CDR3 has 20 amino acids. The CDR3: CALGEPYPSTGGYATDKLIF. The CDR3 nucleotides are TGTGCTCTTGGGGAACCTTACCCTTCCACTGGGGGATACGCGACCGATAAACTCATCTTT.

This clone was observed a few times. A single base is all that separates this from a far larger clone, so a read error is likely. The same CDR3 arises from other DNA sequences in this sample as well. This chain connects TRDV2 to TRDJ2, with TRDD3 matching over 13 bases. The V gene's germline CDR1 is GEAIGNYY and CDR2 EKD. This CDR3 is 18 amino acids long. CDR3 in amino acids: CACDPVLGDTLVTAQLFF. The DNA of the CDR3 is TGTGCCTGTGACCCGGTACTGGGGGATACGCTTGTGACGGCACAACTCTTCTTT.

There are a few counts of this clone. The CDR3 DNA reads as TGTGCCTGTGACACTCTTGTACTGGGGGATACGGCAGCACAACTCTTCTTT. Encoded protein: CACDTLVLGDTAAQLFF. The chain has TRDV2 and TRDJ2, with 13 bases identical to TRDD3. The CDR3 is made up of 17 amino acids. Per germline, CDR1 GEAIGNYY and CDR2 EKD. With V trimmed by 1 base and J by 6 bases, 7 bases remained unmatched.

Remarks on this clone: Only one base separates this from a far larger clonotype, so it likely reflects a read error. Other DNA sequences in this specimen translate into the identical CDR3. V gene TRDV2 combines with J gene TRDJ3; 9 nucleotides agree with TRDD3. Germline V gene sequence: CDR1 GEAIGNYY, CDR2 EKD. This CDR3 has 16 amino acids. CDR3 sequence reads: CACDWGSSWDTRQMFF. The CDR3 DNA sequence: TGCGCCTGTGACTGGGGGAGCTCCTGGGACACCCGACAGATGTTTTTC.

This clone showed up just a few times. This chain connects TRDV2 to TRDJ3; no definite D call. The CDR3 runs to 17 residues. The V end lost 0 bases, the J end lost 0 bases, and 8 bases lay between the germline ends. Germline CDR1 reads GEAIGNYY; CDR2 reads EKD. The DNA for the CDR3 is TGTGCCTGTGACACCGGCTGGATCTCCTGGGACACCCGACAGATGTTTTTC. It yields the protein CACDTGWISWDTRQMFF.

This chain links TRDV2 with TRDJ3; TRDD3 might be the D (5 bases). The CDR3 length is 18 residues. Trimming removed 0 bases from V and 0 bases from J, with 11 bases in between. Germline lookup yields CDR1 GEAIGNYY and CDR2 EKD. The CDR3 sequence: CACDTAGSSSWDTRQMFF. The CDR3 bases are TGTGCCTGTGACACCGCTGGGAGTAGCTCCTGGGACACCCGACAGATGTTTTTC.

This clone came up a few times. This clone may be a read error of a much larger clone one base away. The sample carries other DNA sequences with the same CDR3. DNA for the CDR3: TGTGCCTGCGACACCTCCTTTGGGGGGGATACCAGCTCCTGGGACACCCGACAGATGTTTTTC. Its translation: CACDTSFGGDTSSWDTRQMFF. The J gene is TRDJ3, the V gene TRDV2; 9 bases line up with TRDD3. The CDR3 is made up of 21 amino acids. The germline CDR1 and CDR2 sequences are GEAIGNYY and EKD.

J is TRDJ1 and V is TRDV2; 9 bases fit TRDD3. Germline trimming cut 0 bases from V and 0 bases from J; bases unmatched to any gene: 4. CDR3 length: 16 residues. Germline V gene lookup returns CDR1 GEAIGNYY and CDR2 EKD. The CDR3 sequence: CACDTVGIRHTDKLIF. The CDR3 DNA reads as TGTGCCTGTGACACCGTGGGGATACGTCACACCGATAAACTCATCTTT.

There are a few counts of this clone. The rearrangement links TRDV2 to TRDJ2; 10 nucleotides align to TRDD3. Germline CDR1 reads GEAIGNYY; CDR2 reads EKD. The CDR3 covers 17 residues. V shed 0 bases and J 2 bases; nucleotides not matched to a gene: 5. The CDR3 region has the DNA TGTGCCTGTGACACCGGTACTGGGGGATCATTGACAGCACAACTCTTCTTT. Translated, it gives CACDTGTGGSLTAQLFF.

This clone is categorized as large. Other nucleotide sequences from this sample produce the same CDR3. The rearrangement links TRDV2 to TRDJ3; the match to TRDD3 covers 9 bases. Trimming took 0 bases from V and 2 from J; bases not matched to a gene: 1. The CDR3 totals 17 residues. Germline loops: CDR1 GEAIGNYY, CDR2 EKD. The CDR3 region has the DNA TGTGCCTGTGACACCGTGGGGGATACCTGGGACACCCGACAGATGTTTTTC. Residues: CACDTVGDTWDTRQMFF.

The table lists this clone with a few counts. A far larger clone lies a single base away; this is likely a read error. V is TRDV2 and J is TRDJ3; 8 bases are shared with TRDD3. The junction had 6 bases not matched to a gene; V was cut back by 0 bases and J by 0 bases. CDR1 is GEAIGNYY and CDR2 is EKD in the germline V gene. The CDR3 runs to 19 residues. The CDR3 DNA reads TGTGCCTGTGACACCGCTGGGGGACACCACTCCTGGGACACCCGACAGATGTTTTTC. The encoded protein is CACDTAGGHHSWDTRQMFF.

CDR3 sequence reads: CALGEGLGYLHVWDTRQMFF. The CDR3 DNA follows: TGTGCTCTTGGGGAAGGGCTGGGGTACCTCCATGTGTGGGACACCCGACAGATGTTTTTC. The chain is built from TRDV1 and TRDJ3; a possible D gene is TRDD3 (6 bases). The CDR3 is 20 amino acids. Germline loops: CDR1 TSWWSYY, CDR2 QGS. V was shortened by 2 bases and J by 4 bases, with 21 bases between the two germline ends.

This clone was observed a few times. As DNA, the CDR3 is TGTGCCTGTGACGTCGTGGGGGTAACTTTGACAGCACAACTCTTCTTT. Translation gives CACDVVGVTLTAQLFF. The chain has TRDV2 and TRDJ2, with a weak D call TRDD3 (6 bases). This CDR3 is built from 16 residues. The ends were cut back, 3 bases at V and 0 bases at J, with 13 bases in the middle. Germline lookup yields CDR1 GEAIGNYY and CDR2 EKD.

This clone came up a few times. A much larger clone differs from this one at a single base, so this may be a read error. This chain links TRDV2 with TRDJ3; 7 bases are a match to TRDD3. V was pared by 0 bases and J by 0 bases, with 4 bases of the junction left unmatched. The germline V gene encodes CDR1 GEAIGNYY and CDR2 EKD. CDR3 length: 18 residues. The CDR3 bases are TGTGCCTGTGACACCGGGGGATGTGGCTCCTGGGACACCCGACAGATGTTTTTC. This sequence encodes CACDTGGCGSWDTRQMFF.

By its share, this clone is medium-sized. This sample also contains other DNA sequences that code for the same CDR3. The rearrangement joins TRDV2 to TRDJ3; D gene uncertain. Trimming pared 0 bases from V and 0 bases from J, leaving 8 bases between. Germline values: CDR1 GEAIGNYY, CDR2 EKD. The CDR3 is 17 residues long. CDR3 nucleotides: TGTGCCTGTGACACCGGGCGCTTCTCCTGGGACACCCGACAGATGTTTTTC. This sequence encodes CACDTGRFSWDTRQMFF.

Notes on this clone: The junction differs from germline at one of its ends, possibly a read error. The sample contains more than one DNA sequence encoding this CDR3. The V and J genes are TRDV1 and TRDJ2; either TRDD2 or TRDD3 may supply D (5 bases each). CDR1 TSWWSYY and CDR2 QGS come from the germline V gene. CDR3 length: 19 amino acids. CDR3 nucleotides: TGTGCTCTTGGGGAACTTAGCTCCTTCGCGGAGGGATTGACGGCACAACTCTTCTTT. Translation: CALGELSSFAEGLTAQLFF.

The sample holds a few counts of this clone. A read error is likely here: a far larger clone is one base away. The sample has other DNA sequences that encode this CDR3 too. CDR3 DNA: TGCGCCTGTGACACCTGGGGGAGCTCCTGGGACACCCGACAGATGTTTTTC. Translating it yields CACDTWGSSWDTRQMFF. V gene TRDV2 combines with J gene TRDJ3, with 8 bases fitting TRDD3. Per germline, CDR1 GEAIGNYY and CDR2 EKD. The length of the CDR3 is 17 residues.

CDR3 sequence reads: CACDTGGYADWDTRQMFF. The CDR3 DNA is TGTGCCTGTGACACTGGGGGATACGCGGACTGGGACACCCGACAGATGTTTTTC. This sequence joins TRDV2 and TRDJ3, with 11 bases that match TRDD3. This CDR3 spans 18 amino acids. CDR1 is GEAIGNYY and CDR2 is EKD in the germline V gene. V lost 1 base and J lost 3; bases outside the gene matches: 4.

In this sample, this clone turned up a few times. The V and J genes are TRDV2 and TRDJ3; D not resolved. V dropped 0 bases and J dropped 0 bases, with 11 bases sitting between them. Germline lookup yields CDR1 GEAIGNYY and CDR2 EKD. The CDR3 covers 18 residues. CDR3 in DNA: TGTGCCTGTGACACCGGAGGAGCCAGCTCCTGGGACACCCGACAGATGTTTTTC. Encoded protein: CACDTGGASSWDTRQMFF.